The next 27 T cell receptor beta chains were all read from a single sample in a study of T cell responses to AZD1222 COVID-19 vaccine. Method: immunoSEQ multiplex PCR; TCRdb's copy keeps in-frame clones and lacks some. The repertoire holds about 60,000 clones, with about 79% as singletons. The source material was peripheral blood, sampled on day 0 of AZD1222 vaccination. The receptors were gathered from an adult in good health.

This sequence joins TRBV9 and TRBJ1-1, with D possibly being TRBD1 (5 bases). V gave up 6 bases and J gave up 0 bases, with 18 bases separating them. The length of the CDR3 is 16 residues. In germline, CDR1 is SGDLS, CDR2 YYNGEE. The CDR3 DNA is TGTGCCAGCACCCTCCTTATCGGACATATGAACACTGAAGCTTTCTTT. This gives the protein CASTLLIGHMNTEAFF.

The sample holds one count of this clone. The chain uses TRBV5-4 and TRBJ1-3; maybe TRBD1 (5 bases). This CDR3 is 15 amino acids long. The germline V gene has CDR1 SGHNT and CDR2 YYREEE (reference sequence). V lost 0 bases, J lost 3 bases, and 10 bases lay in between. This CDR3 reads CASSLGGGDGNTIYF. As DNA, the CDR3 is TGTGCCAGCAGCTTGGGGGGCGGAGATGGAAACACCATATATTTT.

The chain is built from TRBV11-3 and TRBJ1-3, with unresolved D. The V end was cut by 0 bases, the J end by 0 bases, with 15 bases between. The CDR3 is 18 amino acids. The germline V gene has CDR1 SGHNT and CDR2 YENEEA. This CDR3 reads CASSLDQGGSSSGNTIYF. The CDR3 nucleotides read TGTGCCAGCAGCTTAGATCAAGGAGGGTCCTCCTCTGGAAACACCATATATTTT. The full variable domain, its missing parts supplied by reference TRBV11-3 and TRBJ1-3, is EAGVVQSPRYKIIEKKQPVAFWCNPISGHNTLYWYLQNLGQGPELLIRYENEEAVDDSQLPKDRFSAERLKGVDSTLKIQPAELGDSAVYLCASSLDQGGSSSGNTIYFGEGSWLTVV.

V gene TRBV5-1 combines with J gene TRBJ2-7, with a tentative D call TRBD2 (6 bases). The CDR3 contains 16 residues. Trimming shortened V by 0 bases and J by 0 bases, and 13 bases separated the two germline ends. Germline V lookup: CDR1 SGHRS, CDR2 YFSETQ. The CDR3 protein is CASSLGARESSYEQYF. In DNA, the CDR3 is TGCGCCAGCAGCTTGGGGGCGCGGGAAAGCTCCTACGAGCAGTACTTC.

This clone occurred a few times. The chain has TRBV19 and TRBJ2-7, with 8 bases matching TRBD1. The CDR3 is 14 amino acids. V lost 5 bases and J lost 1; bases outside the gene matches: 4. From germline, CDR1 is LNHDA and CDR2 SQIVND (reference sequence). The CDR3 loop is CASSVGQASYEQYF. DNA of the CDR3: TGTGCCAGTAGTGTGGGACAGGCGTCCTACGAGCAGTACTTC.

This rearrangement joins TRBV18 to TRBJ2-1; D unclear. Trimming stripped 3 bases from V and 5 bases from J, with 2 bases between. The germline V gene has CDR1 KGHSH and CDR2 LQKENI. The CDR3 sequence is 11 residues long. The CDR3 DNA sequence: TGTGCCAGCTCACCGAACAATGAGCAGTTCTTC. Protein product: CASSPNNEQFF.

This clone was counted a few times. The rearrangement joins TRBV7-2 to TRBJ1-2; D is ambiguous. The CDR3 is 15 residues long. V gave up 3 bases and J gave up 7 bases, with 18 bases separating them. Looked up from germline, CDR1 is SGHTA and CDR2 is FQGNSA. The CDR3 sequence: CASSFEGIPFPGYTF. CDR3 bases: TGTGCCAGCAGCTTTGAAGGCATCCCATTCCCTGGCTACACCTTC. Variable domain in full (rest from reference TRBV7-2 and TRBJ1-2): GAGVSQSPSNKVTEKGKDVELRCDPISGHTALYWYRQSLGQGLEFLIYFQGNSAPDKSGLPSDRFSAERTGGSVSTLTIQRTQQEDSAVYLCASSFEGIPFPGYTFGSGTRLTVV.

The rearrangement uses TRBV25-1 and TRBJ2-4, with TRBD1 matching over 9 bases. The germline V gene encodes CDR1 MGHDK and CDR2 SYGVNS. After removal of 2 bases from V and 5 bases from J, the junction contained 4 bases not matched to a gene. The CDR3 contains 15 residues. The CDR3 protein is CASSEVGQGQNIQYF. Written as DNA, the CDR3 is TGTGCCAGCAGTGAAGTGGGACAGGGACAAAACATTCAGTACTTC. Together with reference TRBV25-1 and TRBJ2-4, the CDR3 gives the full variable domain: EADIYQTPRYLVIGTGKKITLECSQTMGHDKMYWYQQDPGMELHLIHYSYGVNSTEKGDLSSESTVSRIRTEHFPLTLESARPSHTSQYLCASSEVGQGQNIQYFGAGTRLSVL.

V usage is TRBV9 and J usage is TRBJ2-1; TRBD1 is a possible D gene (7 bases). This CDR3 comprises 15 residues. V lost 4 bases and J lost 5, with 16 bases in between. Germline V gives CDR1 SGDLS, CDR2 YYNGEE. This chain's CDR3 is CASSKGGTDNNEQFF. The CDR3 DNA is TGTGCCAGCAGCAAAGGGGGGACAGATAACAATGAGCAGTTCTTC.

The genes are TRBV29-1 and TRBJ1-3; D unresolved. CDR3 length: 13 residues. The germline V gene has CDR1 SQVTM and CDR2 ANQGSEA. V lost 1 base, J lost 5 bases, and 9 bases lay in between. The CDR3 is CSVEVGGRNTIYF. CDR3 in DNA: TGCAGCGTTGAAGTAGGAGGGAGAAACACCATATATTTT.

The CDR3 protein is CASSVTKSYEQYV. The CDR3 DNA is TGTGCCAGCAGCGTCACTAAATCCTACGAGCAGTACGTC. The chain links TRBV7-2 to TRBJ2-7, with D uncertain. The germline V gene encodes CDR1 SGHTA and CDR2 FQGNSA. With 5 bases removed from V and 1 base from J, the gap between germline ends came to 9 bases. This CDR3 is built from 13 residues.

A note on this clone: The junction differs from germline at one of its ends, possibly a read error. This chain joins TRBV6-5 and TRBJ2-5, with TRBD1 matching 9 bases. The CDR3 is 11 amino acids. CDR1 and CDR2 from the germline V gene are MNHEY and SVGAGI. The CDR3 reads CASRGQGRMDF. The CDR3 DNA reads TGTGCCAGCAGAGGACAGGGGCGAATGGACTTC.

This sequence joins TRBV6-2 or TRBV6-3 and TRBJ2-6; no clear D. Germline V lookup: CDR1 MNHEY, CDR2 SVGEGT. The CDR3 covers 15 residues. Trimming cost V 2 bases and J 0 bases, with 5 bases left between them. CDR3 amino acids: CASSYSSSGANVLTF. CDR3 coding DNA: TGTGCCAGCAGTTACAGCAGCTCTGGGGCCAACGTCCTGACTTTC.

The V gene is TRBV27, the J gene TRBJ1-5; no firm D call. Trimming removed 6 bases from V and 4 bases from J, with 13 bases in between. Looked up from germline, CDR1 is MNHEY and CDR2 is SMNVEV (reference sequence). CDR3 size: 14 residues. CDR3: CASRTTGGNQPQHF. CDR3 DNA sequence: TGTGCCAGCAGGACGACGGGTGGGAATCAGCCCCAGCATTTT.

The genes are TRBV27 and TRBJ1-2; 7 nucleotides align to TRBD1. Germline V gene sequence: CDR1 MNHEY, CDR2 SMNVEV (reference sequence). CDR3 size: 12 residues. Trimming cost V 6 bases and J 8 bases; bases outside gene matches: 6. CDR3 DNA sequence: TGTGCCAGCAGCAAAACAGGGGACGGCTACACCTTC. Translation gives CASSKTGDGYTF.

This chain uses TRBV28 with TRBJ1-2, with D unresolved. The V end was cut by 8 bases, the J end by 4 bases, with 11 bases between. This CDR3 comprises 12 residues. Germline V gene sequence: CDR1 MDHEN, CDR2 SYDVKM. CDR3 sequence (DNA): TGTGCCAGCCAAACCCTCGGCTATGGCTACACCTTC. This codes for CASQTLGYGYTF.

J is TRBJ2-5 and V is TRBV20-1, with no clear D. The V end lost 3 bases, the J end lost 4 bases, and 3 bases lay between the germline ends. Germline-derived CDR1 and CDR2 are DFQATT and SNEGSKA (reference sequence). This CDR3 is built from 10 residues. CDR3 protein: CSARRETQYF. CDR3 in DNA: TGCAGTGCTAGGAGAGAGACCCAGTACTTC.

This rearrangement joins TRBV7-2 to TRBJ1-1; TRBD1 matches 8 bases. The CDR3 sequence is 12 residues long. The ends lost 3 bases at V and 10 bases at J; junction bases unmatched: 4. Germline CDR1 SGHTA, CDR2 FQGNSA. CDR3 bases: TGTGCCAGCAGCTTCGGACAGGGCCCAGCTTTCTTT. Translating it yields CASSFGQGPAFF.

This clone was seen only once. The rearrangement joins TRBV4-3 to TRBJ2-1; D is perhaps TRBD2 (6 bases). V shed 4 bases and J shed 4 bases, with 14 bases lying between them. Germline lookup yields CDR1 LGHNA and CDR2 YSLEER. The CDR3 runs 15 residues. CDR3 sequence: CASSPRAGSYNEQFF. CDR3 DNA: TGCGCCAGCAGCCCCCGGGCGGGATCATACAATGAGCAGTTCTTC.

The chain uses TRBV7-3 and TRBJ2-3, with 8 positions matching TRBD1. This CDR3 spans 15 amino acids. Germline-derived CDR1 and CDR2 are SGHTA and FQGTGA. Trimming cost V 5 bases and J 2 bases; bases outside gene matches: 6. The CDR3 bases are TGTGCCAGCAGCAAGGACAGGGCCCACACAGATACGCAGTATTTT. It specifies CASSKDRAHTDTQYF.

The V call is TRBV6-2 or TRBV6-3, the J call TRBJ1-1; tentatively, D is TRBD1 (5 bases). The V end was cut by 3 bases, the J end by 7 bases, with 12 bases between. The CDR3 consists of 13 residues. The V gene's germline CDR1 is MNHEY and CDR2 SVGEGT. CDR3 nucleotides: TGTGCCAGCAGTTATTTCAGGGACGATGAAGCTTTCTTT. Translation gives CASSYFRDDEAFF.

V usage is TRBV5-8 and J usage is TRBJ1-5; D ambiguous. Trimming took 1 base from V and 0 from J, leaving 8 bases between them. The CDR3 extends over 15 amino acids. In germline, CDR1 is SGHTS, CDR2 YDEGEE. CDR3 nucleotide sequence: TGTGCCAGCAGCTTGAGGGTTTATAGCAATCAGCCCCAGCATTTT. Translating gives CASSLRVYSNQPQHF.

The chain has TRBV6-5 and TRBJ2-7; no clear D gene. V was shortened by 6 bases and J by 3 bases, with 15 bases between the two germline ends. Germline V gives CDR1 MNHEY, CDR2 SVGAGI. The CDR3 is 14 amino acids. This CDR3 is CASSPMRHSYEQYF. The CDR3 bases are TGTGCCAGCAGCCCGATGCGACATAGCTACGAGCAGTACTTC.

The chain links TRBV28 to TRBJ2-1, with D hard to call. Per the germline V gene, CDR1 is MDHEN and CDR2 is SYDVKM. Between the trimmed V and J ends, which lost 2 bases and 12 bases, there was a span of 17 bases. The CDR3 runs 14 residues. CDR3 in amino acids: CASSLRVVEKRQFF. DNA of the CDR3: TGTGCCAGCAGTTTACGGGTTGTGGAAAAACGGCAGTTCTTC. Combining the CDR3 with reference TRBV28 and TRBJ2-1 gives the whole variable domain DVKVTQSSRYLVKRTGEKVFLECVQDMDHENMFWYRQDPGLGLRLIYFSYDVKMKEKGDIPEGYSVSREKKERFSLILESASTNQTSMYLCASSLRVVEKRQFFGPGTRLTVL.

This sequence joins TRBV7-2 and TRBJ2-1, with TRBD2 matching 10 bases. Per germline, CDR1 SGHTA and CDR2 FQGNSA. The CDR3 length is 16 residues. V was clipped by 5 bases and J by 0 bases; unmatched bases: 4. The CDR3 DNA reads TGTGCCAGCAGCACGACTAGCGGGCTCTCCTACAATGAGCAGTTCTTC. Translating it yields CASSTTSGLSYNEQFF. Based on the CDR3 plus reference TRBV7-2 and TRBJ2-1, the full variable domain is GAGVSQSPSNKVTEKGKDVELRCDPISGHTALYWYRQSLGQGLEFLIYFQGNSAPDKSGLPSDRFSAERTGGSVSTLTIQRTQQEDSAVYLCASSTTSGLSYNEQFFGPGTRLTVL.

The J gene is TRBJ2-6, the V gene TRBV7-2; TRBD1 agrees at 7 bases. V trimming: 7 bases; J trimming: 0 bases; junction bases outside the gene matches: 3. Germline CDR1 reads SGHTA; CDR2 reads FQGNSA. CDR3 length: 15 residues. The CDR3 nucleotides read TGTGCCAGCAACCCAGGGGGCTCTGGGGCCAACGTCCTGACTTTC. Its translation: CASNPGGSGANVLTF.

V usage is TRBV4-3 and J usage is TRBJ2-3; either TRBD1 or TRBD2 may supply D (5 bases each). CDR3 length equals 14 residues. Germline CDR1 reads LGHNA; CDR2 reads YSLEER. Deletions cut 0 bases from V and 1 base from J, with 5 bases between. The CDR3 DNA is TGCGCCAGCAGCCAAGAGGGACGCACAGATACGCAGTATTTT. Amino acids: CASSQEGRTDTQYF.